The 14 T cell receptor beta chains presented below share a single source sample, sequenced in a study of T-cell reconstitution after alpha-beta-depleted transplantation in children. Preparing the TCRbeta library involved the use of unique molecular identifiers. TCRdb reprocessed the PCR reads with MiXCR, giving one entry per CDR3 protein. The data hold 600,000 or so distinct CDR3 sequences, with about 23% observed a single time. This material consisted of PBMCs, mostly from graft donor cells, taken 360 days after TCRalphabeta/CD19-depleted stem cell transplant. The receptor source for this set is a boy under two years old who had a stem cell transplant for acute myeloid leukemia, so the T cells may come from the graft donor.

This clonotype came up a few times. V gene TRBV7-9 combines with J gene TRBJ2-3, with no clear D. There are 16 residues in the CDR3. The V gene's germline CDR1 is SEHNR and CDR2 FQNEAQ (reference sequence). Trimming left V 3 bases short and J 3 bases short, with 16 bases between. The chain's CDR3 is CASSFPPHDYTDTQYF. In DNA form, the CDR3 reads TGTGCCAGCAGCTTTCCCCCCCACGATTATACAGATACGCAGTATTTT.

This clonotype was recorded a few times. The CDR3 protein is CASSHPRQGAYGYTF. As DNA, the CDR3 is TGTGCCAGCAGCCACCCAAGACAGGGGGCCTATGGCTACACCTTC. The V gene is TRBV6-1, the J gene TRBJ1-2; TRBD1 matches 10 bases. The CDR3 is 15 amino acids. V trimming: 6 bases; J trimming: 4 bases; junction bases outside the gene matches: 8. Germline values: CDR1 MNHNS, CDR2 SASEGT.

The rearrangement uses TRBV29-1 and TRBJ2-1; D possibly matches TRBD1 or TRBD2 (5 bases each). The CDR3 totals 14 residues. Germline V CDR1 and CDR2: SQVTM, ANQGSEA. Trimming took 4 bases from V and 7 from J, leaving 17 bases between them. CDR3 nucleotide sequence: TGCAGCGTTGGGCGCTTTGAGGGGCGGAATGAGCAGTTCTTC. This sequence encodes CSVGRFEGRNEQFF.

At least ten counts were recorded for this clonotype. The chain links TRBV4-1 to TRBJ2-3, with 7 bases identical to TRBD2. Germline trimming cut 6 bases from V and 3 bases from J; bases unmatched to any gene: 6. Germline assignment: CDR1 MGHRA and CDR2 YSYEKL. The length of the CDR3 is 14 residues. The CDR3 reads CASRTSPLTDTQYF. In DNA, the CDR3 is TGCGCCAGCAGGACTAGCCCCCTTACAGATACGCAGTATTTT.

This clonotype was seen more than once but under ten times. The chain has TRBV6-1 and TRBJ2-3; D call uncertain. V lost 5 bases to trimming and J lost 3 bases, with 9 bases between them. The germline V gene encodes CDR1 MNHNS and CDR2 SASEGT. This CDR3 comprises 13 residues. CDR3: CASSLLQTDTQYF. The CDR3 bases are TGTGCCAGCAGTCTCTTACAGACAGATACGCAGTATTTT.

The genes are TRBV12-1 and TRBJ2-3; the listed D gene, TRBD2, was not tested against the DNA. TRBV12-1 constitutes a pseudogene. The CDR3 is 16 amino acids. CDR3 sequence: CASSFVAPPDTDTQYF. DNA for the CDR3: TGTGCCAGCAGCTTTGTGGCCCCTCCCGACACAGATACGCAGTATTTT.

This sequence joins TRBV20-1 and TRBJ2-4, with D maybe TRBD1 (5 bases). V lost 6 bases, J lost 1 base, and 22 bases lay in between. Germline lookup yields CDR1 DFQATT and CDR2 SNEGSKA (reference sequence). The CDR3 length is 17 residues. The CDR3 is CSAPRPGRGRAKNIQYF. The CDR3 nucleotides are TGCAGTGCCCCAAGGCCAGGGCGTGGGCGGGCCAAAAACATTCAGTACTTC.

This clonotype has ten or more counts. The chain employs TRBV20-1 and TRBJ1-1; a weak D match, TRBD1 (6 bases). The V gene lost 0 bases and the J gene lost 7 bases, with 15 bases spanning the gap. This CDR3 region has 14 residues. Germline V CDR1 and CDR2: DFQATT, SNEGSKA (reference sequence). Here the CDR3 DNA reads TGCAGTGCTAGAGAACAGGGAAGGGGCTTTGAAGCTTTCTTT. Translating gives CSAREQGRGFEAFF.

This chain joins TRBV6-5 and TRBJ2-3, with unresolved D. The CDR3 spans 16 residues. V lost 1 base and J lost 0, with 11 bases in between. Germline V gives CDR1 MNHEY, CDR2 SVGAGI. This CDR3 reads CASSYLPVTSTDTQYF. CDR3 nucleotides: TGTGCCAGCAGTTACTTGCCAGTGACTAGCACAGATACGCAGTATTTT.

This clonotype was seen many times. The chain carries TRBV7-2 and TRBJ2-7, with TRBD1 as a possible D gene (6 bases). The CDR3 length is 13 residues. Trimming left V 5 bases short and J 4 bases short, with 12 bases between. Germline assignment: CDR1 SGHTA and CDR2 FQGNSA. CDR3 DNA sequence: TGTGCCAGCAGCACGACAGGACCGTACGAGCAGTACTTC. Translating gives CASSTTGPYEQYF. Looking up the rest from reference TRBV7-2 and TRBJ2-7 gives the full variable domain: GAGVSQSPSNKVTEKGKDVELRCDPISGHTALYWYRQSLGQGLEFLIYFQGNSAPDKSGLPSDRFSAERTGGSVSTLTIQRTQQEDSAVYLCASSTTGPYEQYFGPGTRLTVT.

The table lists this clonotype with a count of one. This sequence joins TRBV7-9 and TRBJ2-7, with 8 bases identical to TRBD2. Trimming removed 5 bases from V and 3 bases from J; junction bases left unmatched: 6. This CDR3 region has 14 residues. From germline, CDR1 is SEHNR and CDR2 FQNEAQ (reference sequence). The CDR3 bases are TGTGCCAGCAGCGGATCCGGGACTAGCTACGAGCAGTACGTC. It codes for CASSGSGTSYEQYV.

This clonotype was counted a few times. The gene calls are TRBV10-3 and TRBJ2-5, with 7 bases identical to TRBD1. Germline loops: CDR1 ENHRY, CDR2 SYGVKD. The CDR3 runs to 15 residues. V trimming: 3 bases; J trimming: 2 bases; junction bases outside the gene matches: 6. CDR3 residues: CAISDTGTVQETQYF. The CDR3, as DNA: TGTGCCATCAGTGATACCGGGACAGTACAAGAGACCCAGTACTTC.

This clonotype came up many times. This chain uses TRBV3-1 with TRBJ2-1, with D possibly matching TRBD2 (5 bases). Germline V gives CDR1 LGHDT, CDR2 YNNKEL (reference sequence). The CDR3 extends over 12 amino acids. Trimming removed 5 bases from V and 9 bases from J, with 11 bases in between. CDR3 sequence (DNA): TGTGCCAGCAGCTCTTCCCGGGGTGAGCAGTTCTTC. It is translated as CASSSSRGEQFF.

Many counts were recorded for this clonotype. The chain couples TRBV6-5 to TRBJ2-3; TRBD2 is a possible D gene (5 bases). Deletions cut 0 bases from V and 1 base from J, with 8 bases between. Germline values: CDR1 MNHEY, CDR2 SVGAGI. This CDR3 is 15 amino acids long. The CDR3 nucleotides are TGTGCCAGCAGTTACTCGAACGGGGGCACAGATACGCAGTATTTT. Its translation is CASSYSNGGTDTQYF.